A single sample gave rise to the 25 T cell receptor beta chains below, sequenced in a study of brain metastases from non-small cell lung cancer. Measured with immunoSEQ multiplex PCR; TCRdb has only the in-frame clones, and not every one. This table has about 8,000 clones, about 82% appearing once. What was sequenced was primary lung tumor tissue. The receptors stem from a donor aged 40 or over with non-small cell lung cancer.

The chain joins TRBV30 to TRBJ1-2, with D possibly TRBD1 on 6 matching bases. The CDR3 runs to 13 residues. Germline-derived CDR1 and CDR2 are GTSNPN and SVGIG (reference sequence). V was clipped by 1 base and J by 8 bases, with 14 bases between them. This CDR3 is CAWSGNRAGGYTF. CDR3 bases: TGTGCCTGGAGTGGTAACAGGGCCGGCGGCTACACCTTC. The whole variable domain, remainder taken from reference TRBV30 and TRBJ1-2, is SQTIHQWPATLVQPVGSPLSLECTVEGTSNPNLYWYRQAAGRGLQLLFYSVGIGQISSEVPQNLSASRPQDRQFILSSKKLLLSDSGFYLCAWSGNRAGGYTFGSGTRLTVV.

Concerning this clone itself: Other DNA sequences of this sample code for an identical CDR3. The V gene is TRBV6-5, the J gene TRBJ1-1; 7 bases agree with TRBD1. The CDR3 contains 14 residues. The V gene end was trimmed by 7 bases and the J gene end by 5 bases; junction bases not matched to a gene: 10. Germline CDR1 is MNHEY and CDR2 is SVGAGI. CDR3: CASKRTGLDTEAFF. The CDR3 DNA follows: TGTGCCAGCAAAAGGACAGGTTTAGATACTGAAGCTTTCTTT.

This clone has only one observation. The chain employs TRBV19 and TRBJ2-1; perhaps TRBD2 as D (6 bases). Germline CDR1 and CDR2: LNHDA and SQIVND (reference sequence). CDR3 length equals 12 residues. V shed 9 bases and J shed 10 bases, with 16 bases lying between them. The CDR3 loop reads CASSWWGGEQFF. CDR3 coding DNA: TGTGCCAGCTCCTGGTGGGGAGGAGAGCAGTTCTTC. Using reference TRBV19 and TRBJ2-1 for the parts outside the CDR3, the full variable domain is DGGITQSPKYLFRKEGQNVTLSCEQNLNHDAMYWYRQDPGQGLRLIYYSQIVNDFQKGDIAEGYSVSREKKESFPLTVTSAQKNPTAFYLCASSWWGGEQFFGPGTRLTVL.

The chain is built from TRBV7-2 and TRBJ2-7; 7 bases are shared with TRBD1. V dropped 4 bases and J dropped 3; count of bases not matched to a gene: 12. Germline V gene sequence: CDR1 SGHTA, CDR2 FQGNSA. The CDR3 sequence is 16 residues long. CDR3 nucleotide sequence: TGTGCCAGCAGCTCGCGTCCGGGACAGAGTCACTACGAGCAGTACTTC. It translates to CASSSRPGQSHYEQYF.

The chain carries TRBV5-1 and TRBJ2-5, with D perhaps matching TRBD2 (6 bases). Germline values: CDR1 SGHRS, CDR2 YFSETQ. V lost 0 bases and J 4 bases, leaving 10 bases between the germline ends. This CDR3 region has 14 residues. This CDR3 reads CASSLASGVETQYF. Here the CDR3 DNA reads TGCGCCAGCAGCTTGGCGTCGGGAGTAGAGACCCAGTACTTC.

J is TRBJ1-1 and V is TRBV9; tentative D call: TRBD1 (6 bases). V was shortened by 2 bases and J by 3 bases, with 23 bases between the two germline ends. The length of the CDR3 is 18 residues. CDR1 and CDR2 (germline): SGDLS, YYNGEE. CDR3 protein: CASSVGFWGDKEDTEAFF. For the CDR3, the DNA is TGTGCCAGCAGCGTCGGGTTCTGGGGGGACAAGGAGGACACTGAAGCTTTCTTT.

About this clone itself: At the DNA level, this CDR3 is encoded by other sequences in the same sample as well. The chain has TRBV7-2 and TRBJ1-4, with D unclear. Trimming left V 4 bases short and J 15 bases short, with 18 bases between. This CDR3 is 13 amino acids long. Germline loops: CDR1 SGHTA, CDR2 FQGNSA. The DNA for the CDR3 is TGTGCCAGCAGCTCTAGGGCTGACGGGGAATTGTTTTTT. Protein product: CASSSRADGELFF.

The gene calls are TRBV7-2 and TRBJ1-4, with TRBD1 identical over 8 bases. CDR3 length equals 13 residues. The trim removed 3 bases at V and 8 bases at J, leaving 2 bases unmatched. CDR1 is SGHTA and CDR2 is FQGNSA in the germline V gene. The CDR3 sequence: CASSFNRGEKLFF. CDR3 bases: TGTGCCAGCAGCTTTAACAGGGGGGAAAAACTGTTTTTT.

The chain carries TRBV5-5 and TRBJ2-7, with D hard to call. The CDR3 extends over 12 amino acids. V lost 4 bases, J lost 2 bases, and 7 bases lay in between. Germline V gives CDR1 SGHKS, CDR2 YYEKEE (reference sequence). CDR3 sequence reads: CASSRTAYEQYF. DNA of the CDR3: TGTGCCAGCAGCCGGACGGCCTACGAGCAGTACTTC.

V usage is TRBV24-1 and J usage is TRBJ2-5; 7 bases are shared with TRBD1. Germline V gives CDR1 KGHDR, CDR2 SFDVKD. CDR3 length equals 16 residues. J lost 2 bases, V lost 3 bases, and 8 bases had no gene match. The CDR3 coding sequence is TGTGCCACCAGTGATAGAGGTGACAGGGCGCAAGAGACCCAGTACTTC. The encoded protein is CATSDRGDRAQETQYF.

The chain recombines TRBV2 with TRBJ2-5; D call uncertain. Germline lookup yields CDR1 SNHLY and CDR2 FYNNEI. CDR3 length: 11 residues. V was cut by 4 bases and J by 1 base, with 1 base left in between. The CDR3 DNA reads TGTGCCAGCAGTGCCCAAGAGACCCAGTACTTC. Amino acid sequence: CASSAQETQYF.

The chain joins TRBV21-1 to TRBJ1-1. TRBV21-1 is a pseudogene segment. This CDR3 has 13 residues. The CDR3 nucleotides read TGTGCCAGCAGTAGATCACTTCGCACTGAAGCTTTCTTT. Translating it yields CASSRSLRTEAFF.

The chain joins TRBV5-1 to TRBJ2-2; 9 bases align to TRBD1. This CDR3 spans 16 amino acids. V dropped 3 bases and J dropped 0; count of bases not matched to a gene: 3. The germline V gene encodes CDR1 SGHRS and CDR2 YFSETQ. CDR3 bases: TGCGCCAGCAGCTGGACAGGGGCCGCGAACACCGGGGAGCTGTTTTTT. Its protein is CASSWTGAANTGELFF. The variable domain in full, completed from reference TRBV5-1 and TRBJ2-2, reads KAGVTQTPRYLIKTRGQQVTLSCSPISGHRSVSWYQQTPGQGLQFLFEYFSETQRNKGNFPGRFSGRQFSNSRSEMNVSTLELGDSALYLCASSWTGAANTGELFFGEGSRLTVL.

The CDR3 nucleotides read TGTGCCGTGGGACAGAGCTCCTATAATTCACCCCTCCACTTT. This translates into CAVGQSSYNSPLHF. The rearrangement joins TRBV28 to TRBJ1-6, with 7 nucleotides matching TRBD1. With 11 bases clipped from V and 0 bases from J, the junction kept 4 bases outside the gene matches. The CDR3 is 14 amino acids. Germline loops: CDR1 MDHEN, CDR2 SYDVKM.

The chain is built from TRBV7-2 and TRBJ2-3; TRBD2 aligns across 11 bases. The trim removed 1 base at V and 5 bases at J, leaving 14 bases unmatched. This CDR3 is built from 19 residues. CDR1 and CDR2 from the germline V gene are SGHTA and FQGNSA. The CDR3 spells CASSLVGGTSGPPGDTQYF. As DNA, the CDR3 is TGTGCCAGCAGCTTAGTAGGAGGGACTAGCGGACCGCCGGGAGATACGCAGTATTTT.

Judged by abundance, this clone is medium-sized (0.01 to 0.1%). The chain joins TRBV28 to TRBJ1-1; D remains ambiguous. The V and J ends lost 2 bases and 1 base respectively, with 8 bases between them. CDR3 length: 14 residues. The germline gives CDR1 MDHEN, CDR2 SYDVKM. The CDR3 protein is CASSLPDQNTEAFF. The DNA of the CDR3 is TGTGCCAGCAGTTTACCGGACCAGAACACTGAAGCTTTCTTT. Complete variable domain (other parts from reference TRBV28 and TRBJ1-1): DVKVTQSSRYLVKRTGEKVFLECVQDMDHENMFWYRQDPGLGLRLIYFSYDVKMKEKGDIPEGYSVSREKKERFSLILESASTNQTSMYLCASSLPDQNTEAFFGQGTRLTVV.

This sequence joins TRBV28 and TRBJ1-1; D unclear. The CDR3 is 11 amino acids. Deletions cut 2 bases from V and 5 bases from J, with 3 bases between. Germline V gene data show CDR1 as MDHEN and CDR2 as SYDVKM. The CDR3 region is CASSLQTEAFF. CDR3 sequence (DNA): TGTGCCAGCAGTTTACAAACTGAAGCTTTCTTT.

The chain carries TRBV5-1 and TRBJ2-7, with 11 bases aligning to TRBD2. Trimming at V came to 0 bases and at J to 0 bases, leaving 8 bases not matched to a gene. CDR3 length: 18 amino acids. Germline CDR1 SGHRS, CDR2 YFSETQ. DNA of the CDR3: TGCGCCAGCAGCTTGGGGCTAGCGGGGGGCCTAAGCTCCTACGAGCAGTACTTC. Protein sequence: CASSLGLAGGLSSYEQYF.

This chain links TRBV15 with TRBJ1-1; maybe TRBD1 (5 bases). V gave up 3 bases and J gave up 7 bases, with 12 bases separating them. CDR1 is LNHNV, CDR2 YYDKDF, per germline (reference sequence). There are 13 residues in the CDR3. The CDR3 sequence: CATSRGEGFEAFF. CDR3 coding DNA: TGTGCCACCAGCAGGGGGGAGGGGTTTGAAGCTTTCTTT.

The CDR3 spells CASNPEGNSPLHF. CDR3 bases: TGTGCCAGCAACCCCGAGGGTAATTCACCCCTCCACTTT. The chain couples TRBV14 to TRBJ1-6, with unresolved D. This CDR3 is built from 13 residues. Germline loops: CDR1 SGHDN, CDR2 FVKESK. Trimming took off 7 bases at V and 6 bases at J, with 10 bases between the two ends.

Note on this clone: Relative to the germline gene, one junction end is altered; a read error may explain this. The chain uses TRBV27 and TRBJ2-1; the D gene could be TRBD1 or TRBD2 (5 bases each). Per germline, CDR1 MNHEY and CDR2 SMNVEV (reference sequence). The CDR3 length is 15 residues. The CDR3 sequence: CASTFRDGPYHEQFF. The CDR3, as DNA: TGTGCCAGCACCTTCCGGGACGGACCCTACCATGAGCAGTTCTTC.

The chain has TRBV15 and TRBJ1-2; no clear D gene. This CDR3 contains 15 residues. The V end was cut by 3 bases, the J end by 2 bases, with 13 bases between. Per the germline V gene, CDR1 is LNHNV and CDR2 is YYDKDF (reference sequence). In DNA form, the CDR3 reads TGTGCCACCAGCAGTAAAAGGACGGCGAACTATGGCTACACCTTC. It encodes CATSSKRTANYGYTF.

The rearrangement uses TRBV7-2 and TRBJ2-5; D could derive from TRBD1 or TRBD2 (6 bases each). From germline, CDR1 is SGHTA and CDR2 FQGNSA. V was clipped by 2 bases and J by 5 bases, with 15 bases between them. The CDR3 is 15 amino acids. The CDR3 loop reads CASSLNRGGPETQYF. DNA for the CDR3: TGTGCCAGCAGCTTAAACAGAGGGGGGCCGGAGACCCAGTACTTC.

This chain uses TRBV7-3 with TRBJ1-5; TRBD1 might be the D (5 bases). CDR1 is SGHTA, CDR2 FQGTGA, per germline. This CDR3 region has 15 residues. V dropped 5 bases and J dropped 7 bases, with 18 bases sitting between them. CDR3 loop: CASSPSGGGAQPQHF. In DNA form, the CDR3 reads TGTGCCAGCAGCCCGTCGGGTGGGGGAGCCCAGCCCCAGCATTTT.

This chain connects TRBV6-5 to TRBJ1-1, with D possibly being TRBD1 (5 bases). Germline V gene sequence: CDR1 MNHEY, CDR2 SVGAGI. CDR3 size: 14 residues. V lost 2 bases, J lost 4 bases, and 11 bases lay in between. CDR3 in amino acids: CASSYGGSGTEAFF. The CDR3 DNA follows: TGTGCCAGCAGTTACGGGGGGTCGGGCACTGAAGCTTTCTTT.